This entry lists 20 T cell receptor beta chains sequenced from one sample in a study of cytomegalovirus exposure and HLA in healthy donors. Use of 60 Vbeta and 13 Jbeta primers characterized the PCR. TCRdb's table, derived via immunoSEQ multiplex PCR, lists solely in-frame clones and lacks some. In the table there are approximately 180,000 clones, 84% of which are singletons. Input material: PBMCs. The receptor set was obtained from a man between 18 and 29 years old in good health and CMV-seronegative.

The V gene is TRBV6-5, the J gene TRBJ2-2; possibly TRBD1 for D (7 bases). From germline, CDR1 is MNHEY and CDR2 SVGAGI. The CDR3 is 16 amino acids. V was shortened by 2 bases and J by 5 bases, with 15 bases between the two germline ends. The CDR3 DNA sequence: TGTGCCAGCAGTTACCCCCCAGGGGGGCGGACCGGGGAGCTGTTTTTT. This codes for CASSYPPGGRTGELFF.

A note on this clone: A junction end diverges from the germline sequence, so it may reflect a read error. The J gene is TRBJ1-1, the V gene TRBV7-9, with 10 bases lining up with TRBD1. CDR1 SEHNR and CDR2 FQNEAQ come from the germline V gene (reference sequence). This CDR3 region has 17 residues. CDR3 residues: CSSRTGTGEKENTEAFF. CDR3 nucleotide sequence: TGTTCCAGCAGAACCGGGACAGGGGAGAAGGAGAACACTGAAGCTTTCTTT.

The gene calls are TRBV7-8 and TRBJ1-2; perhaps TRBD1 as D (5 bases). CDR1 and CDR2 (germline): SGHVS, FQNEAQ. V shed 1 base and J shed 2 bases, with 14 bases lying between them. The CDR3 is made up of 16 amino acids. As DNA, the CDR3 is TGTGCCAGCAGCTTAGAGGCCCGGGGGACCAACTATGGCTACACCTTC. Amino acids: CASSLEARGTNYGYTF.

The V and J genes are TRBV7-2 and TRBJ2-1; perhaps TRBD1 as D (5 bases). CDR3 length: 15 residues. The germline CDR1 and CDR2 sequences are SGHTA and FQGNSA. Trimming took 6 bases from V and 0 from J, leaving 12 bases between them. This chain's CDR3 is CASSNWGSSYNEQFF. DNA of the CDR3: TGTGCCAGCAGTAATTGGGGCAGCTCCTACAATGAGCAGTTCTTC.

The CDR3 coding sequence is TGTGCCAGCAGTGATGACGGTTGGGACAACGCGAACACCGGGGAGCTGTTTTTT. This codes for CASSDDGWDNANTGELFF. The chain couples TRBV2 to TRBJ2-2, with D possibly matching TRBD1 (6 bases). Trimming shortened V by 3 bases and J by 0 bases, and 17 bases separated the two germline ends. From germline, CDR1 is SNHLY and CDR2 FYNNEI. The CDR3 loop spans 18 amino acids.

As DNA, the CDR3 is TGTGCCATCAGGATGACAGGGGGCACCTACAATGAGCAGTTCTTC. It yields the protein CAIRMTGGTYNEQFF. The genes are TRBV10-3 and TRBJ2-1; 10 bases agree with TRBD1. V dropped 6 bases and J dropped 2; count of bases not matched to a gene: 4. CDR1 ENHRY and CDR2 SYGVKD come from the germline V gene. The CDR3 covers 15 residues.

The rearrangement links TRBV11-3 to TRBJ2-7; no firm D call. The CDR3 consists of 12 residues. Per germline, CDR1 SGHNT and CDR2 YENEEA. V was pared by 2 bases and J by 6 bases, with 8 bases between. The CDR3 protein is CASSLSAREQYF. DNA of the CDR3: TGTGCCAGCAGCTTAAGTGCGCGCGAGCAGTACTTC. Complete variable domain (other parts from reference TRBV11-3 and TRBJ2-7): EAGVVQSPRYKIIEKKQPVAFWCNPISGHNTLYWYLQNLGQGPELLIRYENEEAVDDSQLPKDRFSAERLKGVDSTLKIQPAELGDSAVYLCASSLSAREQYFGPGTRLTVT.

The chain is built from TRBV7-9 and TRBJ1-2; 8 bases are shared with TRBD1. Germline CDR1 is SEHNR and CDR2 is FQNEAQ (reference sequence). V was clipped by 10 bases and J by 0 bases; unmatched bases: 4. The CDR3 is made up of 13 amino acids. CDR3 sequence reads: CATWTGPNYGYTF. The CDR3 region has the DNA TGTGCCACCTGGACAGGGCCTAACTATGGCTACACCTTC.

The V call is TRBV7-9, the J call TRBJ2-7; D not certain. The CDR3 is made up of 15 amino acids. CDR1 is SEHNR and CDR2 is FQNEAQ in the germline V gene (reference sequence). V dropped 5 bases and J dropped 2 bases, with 16 bases sitting between them. The CDR3 sequence: CASSANRVNPYEQYF. The CDR3 nucleotides are TGTGCCAGCAGCGCAAACCGGGTCAACCCCTACGAGCAGTACTTC.

This clone was counted once. The CDR3 DNA sequence: TGCGCCAGCAGCTTGGGCAGCGGGGGTGAGCAGTTCTTC. Amino acid sequence: CASSLGSGGEQFF. The gene calls are TRBV5-1 and TRBJ2-1; 8 nucleotides line up with TRBD2. Per the germline V gene, CDR1 is SGHRS and CDR2 is YFSETQ. This CDR3 is built from 13 residues. Trimming took 0 bases from V and 9 from J; bases not matched to a gene: 2.

The chain combines TRBV28 with TRBJ2-3; D gene uncertain. V lost 2 bases and J lost 5, with 5 bases in between. The CDR3 consists of 12 residues. CDR1 is MDHEN and CDR2 is SYDVKM in the germline V gene. CDR3 in DNA: TGTGCCAGCAGTTTAGAGATAGATACGCAGTATTTT. Amino acids: CASSLEIDTQYF.

The gene calls are TRBV7-8 and TRBJ2-1, with TRBD2 identical over 8 bases. The CDR3 has 16 amino acids. V gave up 4 bases and J gave up 0 bases; unmatched junction bases: 5. Germline assignment: CDR1 SGHVS and CDR2 FQNEAQ. CDR3 protein: CASSYIAGISYNEQFF. CDR3 coding DNA: TGTGCCAGCAGCTACATAGCGGGAATCTCCTACAATGAGCAGTTCTTC.

This clone was picked up one time. This chain links TRBV21-1 with TRBJ2-1; no DNA check was done on the table's D call, TRBD2. TRBV21-1 is a pseudogene locus. The CDR3 consists of 15 residues. The CDR3 region is CASSRLAGDLHEQFF. CDR3 in DNA: TGTGCCAGCAGCCGACTAGCGGGAGATTTGCATGAGCAGTTCTTC.

The rearrangement uses TRBV9 and TRBJ2-1, with 10 bases matching TRBD1. CDR1 and CDR2 from the germline V gene are SGDLS and YYNGEE. CDR3 length equals 15 residues. V shed 3 bases and J 4 bases; nucleotides not matched to a gene: 4. The CDR3 protein is CASSAGTGEYNEQFF. In DNA, the CDR3 is TGTGCCAGCAGCGCCGGGACAGGGGAATACAATGAGCAGTTCTTC.

This clone was observed a handful of times. V usage is TRBV4-3 and J usage is TRBJ2-1; D is possibly TRBD2 (6 bases). V lost 0 bases, J lost 1 base, and 10 bases lay in between. Germline V CDR1 and CDR2: LGHNA, YSLEER. This CDR3 spans 16 amino acids. CDR3 in DNA: TGCGCCAGCAGCCAAGATAGCGGTCAGTCCTACAATGAGCAGTTCTTC. Translated, it gives CASSQDSGQSYNEQFF.

V and J are TRBV11-2 and TRBJ2-3; tentatively, D is TRBD2 (6 bases). V was trimmed by 5 bases and J by 2 bases, leaving 8 bases between them. Germline V gene lookup returns CDR1 SGHAT and CDR2 FQNNGV. The CDR3 runs to 13 residues. As DNA, the CDR3 is TGTGCCAGCAGCGGGGGGAACACAGATACGCAGTATTTT. Protein product: CASSGGNTDTQYF.

CDR3 amino acids: CASSLGLRNTEAFF. The CDR3, as DNA: TGTGCCAGCAGTTTAGGGCTACGGAACACTGAAGCTTTCTTT. The chain recombines TRBV28 with TRBJ1-1; D gene uncertain. CDR1 and CDR2 from the germline V gene are MDHEN and SYDVKM. This CDR3 comprises 14 residues. V lost 2 bases and J 1 base, leaving 8 bases between the germline ends.

The chain couples TRBV7-6 to TRBJ2-7; D gene unclear. The V and J ends lost 1 base and 3 bases respectively, with 13 bases between them. CDR3 length equals 15 residues. Looked up from germline, CDR1 is SGHVS and CDR2 is FNYEAQ. The CDR3 region is CASSLGAGQLYEQYF. In nucleotides, the CDR3 is TGTGCCAGCAGCTTAGGTGCAGGCCAGCTCTACGAGCAGTACTTC.

The V and J genes are TRBV27 and TRBJ2-7; D may be TRBD2 (6 bases). Germline V gene lookup returns CDR1 MNHEY and CDR2 SMNVEV (reference sequence). The ends were cut back, 3 bases at V and 2 bases at J, with 8 bases in the middle. The CDR3 spans 13 residues. This CDR3 is CASSLGGTYEQYF. CDR3 coding DNA: TGTGCCAGCAGTTTGGGCGGGACCTACGAGCAGTACTTC.

The chain employs TRBV28 and TRBJ2-1; 8 bases match TRBD1. Germline V gene lookup returns CDR1 MDHEN and CDR2 SYDVKM. The CDR3 is 16 residues long. Trimming at V came to 1 base and at J to 8 bases, leaving 10 bases not matched to a gene. CDR3 protein: CASSLSDRGQGDEQFF. As DNA, the CDR3 is TGTGCCAGCAGTTTATCCGACAGGGGCCAGGGGGATGAGCAGTTCTTC.